The clone carrying this TCR beta chain showed up just a few times. The antigen remains undetermined. It was with unique molecular identifiers that the TCRbeta library was prepared. TCRdb called the PCR reads again in MiXCR, with one record for every CDR3 protein. Here the sample spans around 500,000 distinct CDR3 sequences, 23% being singletons. The data originate from a study of T-cell reconstitution after alpha-beta-depleted transplantation in children. General study points: In some patients, recipient T cells and intrathymic progenitors surviving conditioning explained high day-60 diversity. There were reportedly several hundred expanded graft clones from which alpha-beta T cells came about two months after transplant. T cells produced anew were the main source of T-cell counts and diversity one year after transplant.

The sequence came from a boy in the first two years of life who had a stem cell transplant for acute myeloid leukemia, so the T cells may come from the graft donor. Material: PBMCs, mostly from graft donor cells, obtained 360 days after TCRalphabeta/CD19-depleted stem cell transplant.

The CDR3 coding sequence is TGTGCCAGCAGTTGGGCGGGGAATCTTAAGGATTCACCCCTCCACTTT. Translating gives CASSWAGNLKDSPLHF. The V and J genes are TRBV12-3 or TRBV12-4 and TRBJ1-6; no firm D call. V lost 4 bases, J lost 8 bases, and 18 bases lay in between. The CDR3 runs 16 residues.